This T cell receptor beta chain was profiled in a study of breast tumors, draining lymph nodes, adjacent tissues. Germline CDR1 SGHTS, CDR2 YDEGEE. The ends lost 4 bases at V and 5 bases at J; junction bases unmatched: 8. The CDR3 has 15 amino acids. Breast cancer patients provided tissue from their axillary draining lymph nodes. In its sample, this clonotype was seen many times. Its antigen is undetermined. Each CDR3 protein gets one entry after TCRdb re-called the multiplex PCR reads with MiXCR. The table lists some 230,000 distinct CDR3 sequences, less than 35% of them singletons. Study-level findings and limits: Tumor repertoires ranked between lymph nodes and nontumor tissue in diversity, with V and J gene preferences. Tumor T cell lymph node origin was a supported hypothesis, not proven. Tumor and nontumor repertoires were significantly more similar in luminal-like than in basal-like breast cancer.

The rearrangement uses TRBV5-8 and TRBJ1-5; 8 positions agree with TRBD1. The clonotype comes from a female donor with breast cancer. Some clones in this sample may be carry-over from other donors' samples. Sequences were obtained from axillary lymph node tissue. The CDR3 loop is CASSIQGDGDQPQHF. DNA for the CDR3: TGTGCCAGCAGCATACAGGGGGATGGGGATCAGCCCCAGCATTTT.